The source of this T cell receptor (beta chain) is a study of regulatory T cells in long-lasting Graves disease. This clonotype was recorded at least ten times. Described time point: newly diagnosed GD, antithyroid drugs for less than 3 months. PBMC-extracted RNA yielded the TCR library. V lost 4 bases and J lost 6, with 21 bases in between. There are 16 residues in the CDR3. Germline CDR1 is SGDLS and CDR2 is YYNGEE. CDR3-region Arm-PCR and iRepertoire HTBI primers produced the TCR beta libraries. Per the original methods: Sample data revealed approximately 60 TRBV and 14 TRBJ segments. TCRdb independently ran MiXCR on the multiplex PCR reads; one entry per CDR3 protein. These V and J calls rely on TCRdb rather than the paper's analysis. This table holds around 320,000 distinct CDR3 sequences, 16% found once. The data also belong to a second study, concerning T cells in Graves' hyperthyroidism and ophthalmopathy. This second study notes: First-round RT-PCR targeting the TCR CDR3 was performed with the HTBI primer set. Ophthalmopathy was told apart from stable hyperthyroidism by a 13 V-J model.

This sequence originates from a middle-aged man with Graves disease. This chain connects TRBV9 to TRBJ2-3; D is ambiguous. The input for sequencing was peripheral blood mononuclear cells (PBMCs), taken at new diagnosis, from a patient treated with antithyroid drugs. The CDR3 sequence is CASSITPTPLLDTQYF. For the CDR3, the DNA is TGTGCCAGCAGCATCACCCCGACCCCCCTTTTGGATACGCAGTATTTT.